The rows below give T cell receptor beta chains drawn from one sample of a study of T cell repertoires in cytomegalovirus infection. These TCRs' antigens remain unknown. TCRdb re-called the reads with MiXCR, one entry per CDR3 protein. The repertoire holds 50,000 or so distinct CDR3 sequences, with 20% as singletons. The sample consisted of CD8+ T cells from cultured PBMCs, taken from culture after CMV antigen stimulation. The receptors derive from a human donor in good health (CMV status not recorded). Some clones in this sample may be carry-over from other donors' samples. Both conserved end residues are part of each CDR3. The D gene is left open where the match is weak. Clone size is given for some rows only: seen once, a few or many times, or a class if the clone is expanded.

v_gene	j_gene	abundance	len	d_gene	CDR3aa	CDR3nt
TRBV27	TRBJ2-1	few	16	TRBD2	CASSLGVGAGYNEQFF	TGTGCCAGCAGTTTAGGTGTGGGAGCGGGATACAATGAGCAGTTCTTC
TRBV24-1	TRBJ1-5	few	15	.	CATSDSRDGNQPQHF	TGTGCCACCAGTGATTCCAGGGATGGCAATCAGCCCCAGCATTTT
TRBV7-6	TRBJ1-1	few	14	.	CASSLGPGATEAFF	TGTGCCAGCAGCTTAGGCCCAGGGGCCACTGAAGCTTTCTTT
TRBV7-8	TRBJ2-1	few	12	.	CASSLALGEQFF	TGTGCCAGCAGCTTAGCGCTCGGGGAACAGTTCTTC
TRBV7-2	TRBJ2-1	few	15	TRBD2	CASSLRERELNEQFF	TGTGCCAGCAGCCTTCGGGAGCGGGAGTTAAATGAGCAGTTCTTC
TRBV7-9	TRBJ1-1	.	14	.	CASSLVEGWAEAFF	TGTGCCAGCAGCTTAGTAGAGGGATGGGCTGAAGCTTTCTTT
TRBV6-6	TRBJ2-7	.	14	.	CASSYEDITYEQYF	TGTGCCAGCAGTTACGAGGACATAACCTACGAGCAGTACTTC
TRBV2	TRBJ1-6	.	15	.	CASRLDTSSGSPLHF	TGTGCCAGCAGATTGGACACGTCGAGCGGTTCACCCCTCCACTTT
TRBV7-6	TRBJ2-1	.	13	TRBD1	CASSNGQGVEQFF	TGTGCCAGCAGCAACGGACAGGGCGTTGAGCAGTTCTTC
TRBV15	TRBJ2-2	.	15	.	CATSRVSTITGELFF	TGTGCCACCAGCAGAGTTTCCACGATTACCGGGGAGCTGTTTTTT
TRBV5-1	TRBJ2-4	many	16	TRBD2	CASSPRLAGGGNIQYF	TGCGCCAGCAGCCCCAGACTAGCGGGAGGGGGGAACATTCAGTACTTC
TRBV7-9	TRBJ2-1	few	16	TRBD1	CASSPALGDRATEQFF	TGTGCCAGCAGCCCAGCCCTGGGGGACAGGGCTACTGAGCAGTTCTTC
TRBV12-5	TRBJ2-7	.	14	TRBD1	CASGNRGRAYEQYF	TGTGCTAGTGGAAACAGGGGACGTGCCTACGAGCAGTACTTC
TRBV7-2	TRBJ1-3	.	14	.	CASSLIGTGNTIYF	TGTGCCAGCAGCTTAATAGGGACTGGAAACACCATATATTTT
TRBV12-3/TRBV12-4	TRBJ2-1	few	14	TRBD2	CASRPGLGANEQFF	TGTGCCAGCAGGCCGGGACTAGGGGCCAATGAGCAGTTCTTC
TRBV4-3	TRBJ2-2	few	18	TRBD2	CASSQEPAGASNTGELFF	TGCGCCAGCAGCCAAGAGCCAGCGGGGGCTTCGAACACCGGGGAGCTGTTTTTT
TRBV7-2	TRBJ1-3	.	16	TRBD1	CASSSRQGSGGNTIYF	TGTGCCAGCAGCTCAAGACAGGGTAGTGGTGGAAACACCATATATTTT